This TCR beta chain was obtained from a study of OX40 agonist ivuxolimab in advanced cancers. Looking at the study overall: Allowance was made for prior anti-PD-1, anti-PD-L1 or anti-CTLA-4 therapy, and about 40% had some. Partial responses were observed in three patients, of whom one had hepatocellular carcinoma and two had cutaneous melanoma. Whole-study results and caveats: Certain nonresponders likewise exhibited a low normalized T-cell clonal expansion.

CDR1 is SGHNT and CDR2 is YYREEE in the germline V gene (reference sequence). The CDR3 sequence is 14 residues long. V dropped 2 bases and J dropped 4 bases, with 13 bases sitting between them. As to this clone: Its antigen remains unidentified.

Sequencing used immunoSEQ multiplex PCR; TCRdb keeps in-frame clones, though not all of them. The sample has 28,000 or so clones, around 83% seen once. The chain has TRBV5-4 and TRBJ2-7, with D possibly being TRBD1 (6 bases). The sequenced sample was CD4+ or CD8+ T cells sorted from blood, obtained in a trial of the OX40 agonist ivuxolimab. The source of this sequence is an adult with an advanced solid tumor such as melanoma, head and neck, liver or kidney cancer. CDR3 DNA sequence: TGTGCCAGCAGCTTAACCGGGACACCATACGAGCAGTACTTC. This encodes CASSLTGTPYEQYF.